The following is a T cell receptor beta chain sequence with its context. This specimen comes from a study of blood T cell repertoires in COVID-19. Study in general: Nucleic acid was either cDNA or gDNA, and it came from T cells, B-cell-depleted T cells, or PBMCs.

Using immunoSEQ multiplex PCR, the repertoire was profiled, and TCRdb retains in-frame clones only, with some absent. The table lists about 150,000 clones, roughly 80% of them singletons. The CDR3 spans 13 residues. Germline CDR1 is SGHRS and CDR2 is YFSETQ. Trimming at V came to 5 bases and at J to 4 bases, leaving 5 bases not matched to a gene. Patients in Seattle were enrolled during active infection, then followed longitudinally. This sequence was found in a woman aged 80 or older with COVID-19, enrolled during active disease. The chain employs TRBV5-1 and TRBJ1-1; 7 nucleotides align to TRBD1. Sequences were obtained from peripheral blood. The CDR3 region has the DNA TGCGCCAGCAGGAAGGGGGCGGCCACTGAAGCTTTCTTT. Encoded protein: CASRKGAATEAFF.